This T cell receptor beta chain was identified during a study of cytomegalovirus exposure and HLA in healthy donors. Germline V CDR1 and CDR2: SGDLS, YYNGEE. The CDR3 extends over 16 amino acids. Deletions cut 3 bases from V and 0 bases from J, with 13 bases between. PCR primers comprised 60 Vbeta and 13 Jbeta primers. Profiled with immunoSEQ multiplex PCR; TCRdb holds only in-frame clones, not every one. The sample comprises 150,000 to 200,000 clones, around 87% of which are singletons, and 1.5% to 2% rests with the top ten. The clonotype comes from a woman under 30 in good health and CMV-seronegative. The sequenced sample consisted of PBMCs. V is TRBV9 and J is TRBJ2-1; tentative D call: TRBD2 (6 bases). The CDR3 nucleotides are TGTGCCAGCAGCGCGGGACTCCAGAGCTCCTACAATGAGCAGTTCTTC. Its protein is CASSAGLQSSYNEQFF.